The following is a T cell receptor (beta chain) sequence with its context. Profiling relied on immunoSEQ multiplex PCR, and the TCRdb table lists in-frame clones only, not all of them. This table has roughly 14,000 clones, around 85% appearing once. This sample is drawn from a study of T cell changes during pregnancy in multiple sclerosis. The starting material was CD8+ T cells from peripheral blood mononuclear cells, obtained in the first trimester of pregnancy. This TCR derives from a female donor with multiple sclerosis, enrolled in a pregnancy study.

The CDR3 here is CASSESGSGTQYF. In DNA form, the CDR3 reads TGTGCCAGCAGCGAGAGCGGGAGTGGTACGCAGTATTTT. This rearrangement joins TRBV9 to TRBJ2-3, with 8 nucleotides matching TRBD2. Germline V CDR1 and CDR2: SGDLS, YYNGEE. V lost 3 bases, J lost 8 bases, and 5 bases stayed unmatched. The CDR3 totals 13 residues.